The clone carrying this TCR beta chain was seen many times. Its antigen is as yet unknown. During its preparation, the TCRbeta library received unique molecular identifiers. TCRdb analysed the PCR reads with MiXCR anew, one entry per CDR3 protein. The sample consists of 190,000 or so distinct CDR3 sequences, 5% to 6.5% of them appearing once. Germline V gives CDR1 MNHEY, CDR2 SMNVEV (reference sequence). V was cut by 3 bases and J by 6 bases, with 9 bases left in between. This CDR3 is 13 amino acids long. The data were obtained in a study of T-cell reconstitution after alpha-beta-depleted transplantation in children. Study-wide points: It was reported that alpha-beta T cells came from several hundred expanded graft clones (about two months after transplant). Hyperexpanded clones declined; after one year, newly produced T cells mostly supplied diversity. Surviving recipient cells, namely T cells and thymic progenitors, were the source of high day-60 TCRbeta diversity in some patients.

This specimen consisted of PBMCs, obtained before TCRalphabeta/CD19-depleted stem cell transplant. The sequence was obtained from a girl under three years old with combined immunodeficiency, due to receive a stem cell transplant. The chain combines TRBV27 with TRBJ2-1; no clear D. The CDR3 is CASSFPDINEQFF. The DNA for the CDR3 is TGTGCCAGCAGTTTCCCCGACATCAATGAGCAGTTCTTC.